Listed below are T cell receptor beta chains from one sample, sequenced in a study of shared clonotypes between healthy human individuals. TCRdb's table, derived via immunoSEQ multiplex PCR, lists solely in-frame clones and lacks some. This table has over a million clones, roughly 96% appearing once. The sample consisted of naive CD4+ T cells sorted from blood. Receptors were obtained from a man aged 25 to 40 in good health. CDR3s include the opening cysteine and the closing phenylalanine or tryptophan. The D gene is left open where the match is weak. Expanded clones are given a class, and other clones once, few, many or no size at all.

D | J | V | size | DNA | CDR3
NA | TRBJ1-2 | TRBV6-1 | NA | TGTGCCAGCACCGGGTCAGGATTAGACTATGGCTACACCTTC | CASTGSGLDYGYTF
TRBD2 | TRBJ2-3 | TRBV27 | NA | TGTGCCAGCAGTCCGGGACTAGCGGGAGTCAGAACCACAGATACGCAGTATTTT | CASSPGLAGVRTTDTQYF
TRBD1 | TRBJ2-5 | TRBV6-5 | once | TGTGCCAGCAGACGTGACAGGGTCGGACAAGAGACCCAGTACTTC | CASRRDRVGQETQYF
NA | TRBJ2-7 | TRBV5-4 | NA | TGTGCCAGCAGCTTGGTCGGCGGCTACGAGCAGTACTTC | CASSLVGGYEQYF
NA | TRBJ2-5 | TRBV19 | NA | TGTGCCAGTAGTATCAACCGGAGGCCCCAGTACTTC | CASSINRRPQYF
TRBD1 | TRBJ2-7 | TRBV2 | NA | TGTGCCAGCACTGGGACAGCGACCTACGAGCAGTACTTC | CASTGTATYEQYF
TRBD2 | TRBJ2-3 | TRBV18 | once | TGTGCCAGCTCACCTGAGAGGACTAGCGGACTCCACACAGATACGCAGTATTTT | CASSPERTSGLHTDTQYF
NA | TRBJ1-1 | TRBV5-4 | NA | TGTGCCAGCAGCCCGGGCGAAGGCAGGGGAGTCACTGAAGCTTTCTTT | CASSPGEGRGVTEAFF
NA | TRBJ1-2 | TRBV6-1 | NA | TGTGCCAGCACCTCGGCTGATTTTTACTATGGCTACACCTTC | CASTSADFYYGYTF
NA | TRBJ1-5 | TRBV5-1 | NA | TGCGCCAGCAGCTTGGGTCAGGGCAGCCTTAATCAGCCCCAGCATTTT | CASSLGQGSLNQPQHF
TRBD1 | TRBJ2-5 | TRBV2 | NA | TGTGCCAGCAGTGAGAGCAGGGGGCGAGAGACCCAGTACTTC | CASSESRGRETQYF
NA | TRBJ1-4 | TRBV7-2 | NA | TGTGCCAGCAGCCAGGGCCCGAATGAAAAACTGTTTTTT | CASSQGPNEKLFF
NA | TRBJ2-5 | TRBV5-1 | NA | TGCGCCAGCAGACCAGGCGGCCTCCAAGAGACCCAGTACTTC | CASRPGGLQETQYF
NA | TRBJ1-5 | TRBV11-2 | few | TGTGCCAGCAGTCAAAGAGGGAGTCAGCCCCAGCATTTT | CASSQRGSQPQHF
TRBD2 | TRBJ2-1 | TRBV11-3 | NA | TGTGCCAGCAGCCCTTCACGGGAGGGCCTGAATGAGCAGTTCTTC | CASSPSREGLNEQFF
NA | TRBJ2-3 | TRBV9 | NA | TGTGCCAGCAGCCCACTAGGGAGGGATACGCAGTATTTT | CASSPLGRDTQYF
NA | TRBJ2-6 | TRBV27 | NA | TGTGCCAGCAGTTTCAGGGGTGGGGCCAACGTCCTGACTTTC | CASSFRGGANVLTF
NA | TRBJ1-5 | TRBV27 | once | TGTGCCAGCAGGGGTTGGGAGGGGCTAGGAAACAATCAGCCCCAGCATTTT | CASRGWEGLGNNQPQHF
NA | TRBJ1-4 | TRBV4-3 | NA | TGCGCCAGCAGCCCGGGACAAGGAAATGAAAAACTGTTTTTT | CASSPGQGNEKLFF
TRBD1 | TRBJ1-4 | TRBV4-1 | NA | TGCGCCAGCAGCTACACCGGGACAGGAAATGAAAAACTGTTTTTT | CASSYTGTGNEKLFF
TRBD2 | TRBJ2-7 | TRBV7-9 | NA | TGTGCCAGCAGCCCTCCCCGACTAGCGGGAGAGCAGTACTTC | CASSPPRLAGEQYF
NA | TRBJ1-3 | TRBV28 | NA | TGTGCCAGCAGTTCCCTTAGAAACACCATATATTTT | CASSSLRNTIYF
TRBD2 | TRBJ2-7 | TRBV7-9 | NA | TGTGCCAGCACCCCGGGACTAGCGGGGTCCTACGAGCAGTACTTC | CASTPGLAGSYEQYF
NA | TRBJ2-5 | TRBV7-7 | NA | TGTGCCAGCAGCCAAGGGGTAACCCAGTACTTC | CASSQGVTQYF
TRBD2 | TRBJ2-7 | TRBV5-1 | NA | TGCGCCAGCAGATCTAGCGGGAGAGGTGGCTACGAGCAGTACTTC | CASRSSGRGGYEQYF
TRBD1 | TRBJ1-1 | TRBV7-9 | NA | TGTGCCAGCAGCCCGGACAGGGGCGACACTGAAGCTTTCTTT | CASSPDRGDTEAFF
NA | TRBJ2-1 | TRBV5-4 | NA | TGTGCCAGCAGCGATCCCGGGAGAGCCTACAATGAGCAGTTCTTC | CASSDPGRAYNEQFF
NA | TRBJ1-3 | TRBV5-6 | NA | TGTGCCAGCACCCATACGGCAGGGACCTTTGGAAACACCATATATTTT | CASTHTAGTFGNTIYF
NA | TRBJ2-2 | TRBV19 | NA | TGTGCCAGTAGTATTAGCGGGGAGCTGTTTTTT | CASSISGELFF
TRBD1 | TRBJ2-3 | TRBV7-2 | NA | TGTGCCAGCAGCCGACAGGGGACAGATACGCAGTATTTT | CASSRQGTDTQYF
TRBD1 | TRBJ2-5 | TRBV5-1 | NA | TGCGCCAGCAGCCAAGCCGGGACAGATGAAGAGACCCAGTACTTC | CASSQAGTDEETQYF
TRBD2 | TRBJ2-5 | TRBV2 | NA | TGTGCCAGCAGTGATTTGGTCCTAGCGGGAGAAAAAGAGACCCAGTACTTC | CASSDLVLAGEKETQYF
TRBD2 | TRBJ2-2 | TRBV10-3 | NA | TGTGCCATCAAGCAAACTAGCGGAGCCGGGGAGCTGTTTTTT | CAIKQTSGAGELFF
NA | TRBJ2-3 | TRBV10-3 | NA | TGTGCCATCAGTGCAGGCAGGGTGGTGGATACGCAGTATTTT | CAISAGRVVDTQYF
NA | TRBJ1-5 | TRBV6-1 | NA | TGTGCCAGCACCCCGACGGCGTCAGCGAATCAGCCCCAGCATTTT | CASTPTASANQPQHF
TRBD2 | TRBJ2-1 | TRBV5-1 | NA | TGCGCCAGCAGCTTAGCGGGAGGGCCTGACAATGAGCAGTTCTTC | CASSLAGGPDNEQFF
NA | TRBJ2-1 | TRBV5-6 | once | TGTGCCAGCAGCTCGACCCAAACTCGGCTAGTGACCTACAATGAGCAGTTCTTC | CASSSTQTRLVTYNEQFF
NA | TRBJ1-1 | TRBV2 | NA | TGTGCCAGCACCGTGAGGGGTTCCTCTGAAGCTTTCTTT | CASTVRGSSEAFF
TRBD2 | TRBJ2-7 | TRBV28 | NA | TGTGCCAGCAGTCCTCCCCCGACTAGCGGAGATACCTACGAGCAGTACTTC | CASSPPPTSGDTYEQYF
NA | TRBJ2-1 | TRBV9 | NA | TGTGCCAGCAGCGTAGATCCCCACACTAGCTGGCAGTTCTTC | CASSVDPHTSWQFF
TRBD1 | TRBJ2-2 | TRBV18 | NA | TGTGCCAGCTCACACAACAGGGGCCCCACCGGGGAGCTGTTTTTT | CASSHNRGPTGELFF
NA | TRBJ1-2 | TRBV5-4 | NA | TGTGCCAGCAGCTCCCGGACAGATTCACCCCGCTATGGCTACACCTTC | CASSSRTDSPRYGYTF
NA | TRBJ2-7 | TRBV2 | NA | TGTGCCAGCAGCGCAGGGAACTCCTACGAGCAGTACTTC | CASSAGNSYEQYF
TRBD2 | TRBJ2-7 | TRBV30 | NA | TGTGCCTGGACTAGCGGGAGTTCTTACGAGCAGTACTTC | CAWTSGSSYEQYF
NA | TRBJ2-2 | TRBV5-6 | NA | TGTGCCAGCAGCTCACAGGGAGACACCGGGGAGCTGTTTTTT | CASSSQGDTGELFF
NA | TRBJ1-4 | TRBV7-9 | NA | TGTGCCAGCAGCTTAGCTCTACAGGGCGGCTTGGGTGAAAAACTGTTTTTT | CASSLALQGGLGEKLFF
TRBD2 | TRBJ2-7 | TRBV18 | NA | TGTGCCAGCTCACCATTACCCGGGACTATAAGGGACTACGAGCAGTACTTC | CASSPLPGTIRDYEQYF
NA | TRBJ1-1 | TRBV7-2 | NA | TGTGCCAGCAGCCTCGGACCATCCACTGAAGCTTTCTTT | CASSLGPSTEAFF
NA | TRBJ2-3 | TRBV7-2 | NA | TGTGCCAGCAGCCTAGACAGAGTTAGCACAGATACGCAGTATTTT | CASSLDRVSTDTQYF
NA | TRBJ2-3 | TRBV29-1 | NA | TGCAGCGTTGCGCTCAGGAGCACAGATACGCAGTATTTT | CSVALRSTDTQYF
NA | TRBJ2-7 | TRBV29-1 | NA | TGCAGCGTTGCTGCGGTGGACAGACCCTACGAGCAGTACTTC | CSVAAVDRPYEQYF
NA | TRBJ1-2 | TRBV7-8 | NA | TGTGCCAGCAGCTTAGTGGGGAGGGACTATGGCTACACCTTC | CASSLVGRDYGYTF